The next 22 T cell receptor beta chains were all read from a single sample in a study of cytomegalovirus exposure and HLA in healthy donors. 60 Vbeta and 13 Jbeta primers were used in PCR. Profiled with immunoSEQ multiplex PCR; TCRdb holds only in-frame clones, not every one. The sample carries 200,000 or so clones, about 77% recorded once. Sequenced sample: PBMCs. Every receptor here comes from a young woman in good health and CMV-seronegative.

This clone occurred a few times. This chain connects TRBV6-4 to TRBJ2-1; D is perhaps TRBD2 (6 bases). V lost 2 bases to trimming and J lost 2 bases, with 10 bases between them. The germline CDR1 and CDR2 sequences are MRHNA and SNTAGT. The CDR3 loop spans 15 amino acids. In DNA, the CDR3 is TGTGCCAGCAGTGACGTGCGGAGGGCCTACAATGAGCAGTTCTTC. Its translation: CASSDVRRAYNEQFF.

The genes are TRBV7-2 and TRBJ2-1; 9 bases are shared with TRBD2. Germline V CDR1 and CDR2: SGHTA, FQGNSA. The CDR3 is 14 residues long. The J segment lost 8 bases and the V segment lost 5 bases, leaving 7 bases of the junction unmatched. The CDR3 nucleotides are TGTGCCAGCAGCATGCGGGAGGGCCCGTATGAGCAGTTCTTC. Translation gives CASSMREGPYEQFF.

This chain joins TRBV28 and TRBJ1-5; D gene ambiguous. CDR3 length equals 11 residues. Trimming cost V 5 bases and J 11 bases, with 10 bases left between them. Per the germline V gene, CDR1 is MDHEN and CDR2 is SYDVKM. The CDR3 here is CASSQLGAQHF. As DNA, the CDR3 is TGTGCCAGCAGTCAGCTAGGAGCCCAGCATTTT.

The chain joins TRBV5-1 to TRBJ2-2, with D possibly matching TRBD2 (7 bases). The CDR3 has 15 residues. Germline V lookup: CDR1 SGHRS, CDR2 YFSETQ. Trimming stripped 2 bases from V and 4 bases from J, with 12 bases between. The CDR3 DNA is TGCGCCAGCAGCTTCGCGGGGGCGGGCACCGGGGAGCTGTTTTTT. Protein sequence: CASSFAGAGTGELFF.

The chain joins TRBV16 to TRBJ1-5; D possibly corresponds to TRBD1 (5 bases). Trimming left V 0 bases short and J 4 bases short, with 13 bases between. The CDR3 contains 16 residues. Germline V gives CDR1 KGHSY, CDR2 FQNENV. The CDR3 spells CASSQSGGSGNQPQHF. Written as DNA, the CDR3 is TGTGCCAGCAGCCAATCGGGGGGGTCAGGTAATCAGCCCCAGCATTTT.

The genes are TRBV5-6 and TRBJ1-4, with 8 positions matching TRBD1. The V segment lost 3 bases and the J segment 10 bases; nucleotides outside the gene matches: 11. Germline V gives CDR1 SGHDT, CDR2 YYEEEE. CDR3 length: 15 residues. The CDR3, as DNA: TGTGCCAGCAGCTCCCTGACAGGGGTCAGAAGAAAACTGTTTTTT. This codes for CASSSLTGVRRKLFF.

The chain employs TRBV6-5 and TRBJ2-7, with D tentatively TRBD1 (6 bases). CDR1 is MNHEY, CDR2 SVGAGI, per germline. V dropped 6 bases and J dropped 5 bases, with 14 bases sitting between them. The CDR3 covers 13 residues. In nucleotides, the CDR3 is TGTGCCAGCAGCCTACAGGGTTGGAACGAGCAGTACTTC. Its protein product is CASSLQGWNEQYF.

The chain uses TRBV27 and TRBJ2-2; possibly TRBD2 for D (6 bases). Per the germline V gene, CDR1 is MNHEY and CDR2 is SMNVEV (reference sequence). V shed 5 bases and J shed 3 bases, with 10 bases lying between them. CDR3 size: 14 residues. CDR3 nucleotide sequence: TGTGCCAGCAGTGCTGGGGGGTACACCGGGGAGCTGTTTTTT. Translated: CASSAGGYTGELFF.

This chain connects TRBV6-5 to TRBJ1-6; a weak D match, TRBD1 (5 bases). Germline loops: CDR1 MNHEY, CDR2 SVGAGI. There are 15 residues in the CDR3. With 6 bases removed from V and 6 bases from J, the gap between germline ends came to 15 bases. The CDR3 DNA reads as TGTGCCAGCAGGCTAAGGGGAGGAGGTAATTCACCCCTCCACTTT. It translates to CASRLRGGGNSPLHF.

The chain couples TRBV28 to TRBJ1-1; D unclear. CDR3 length equals 13 residues. The V and J ends lost 5 bases and 0 bases respectively, with 7 bases between them. Looked up from germline, CDR1 is MDHEN and CDR2 is SYDVKM. The CDR3 spells CASSTDMNTEAFF. CDR3 coding DNA: TGTGCCAGCAGTACAGATATGAACACTGAAGCTTTCTTT.

The CDR3 region has the DNA TGTGCCAGCAGCTTTACAGGATCCTGGGACGAGCAGTACTTC. Translated: CASSFTGSWDEQYF. The chain recombines TRBV9 with TRBJ2-7; D is perhaps TRBD1 (5 bases). This CDR3 contains 14 residues. Germline CDR1 and CDR2: SGDLS and YYNGEE. Trimming took off 4 bases at V and 5 bases at J, with 16 bases between the two ends.

This clone was picked up one time. V usage is TRBV4-2 and J usage is TRBJ2-7; TRBD1 agrees at 8 bases. Germline CDR1 reads LGHNA; CDR2 reads YNFKEQ. V gave up 2 bases and J gave up 4 bases; unmatched junction bases: 4. There are 14 residues in the CDR3. CDR3 sequence: CASSQRQGWYEQYF. The CDR3 nucleotides are TGTGCCAGCAGCCAAAGACAGGGGTGGTACGAGCAGTACTTC.

This sequence joins TRBV11-2 and TRBJ1-6; D may be TRBD1 (5 bases). The CDR3 sequence is 13 residues long. The V end lost 5 bases, the J end lost 9 bases, and 11 bases lay between the germline ends. Germline V gives CDR1 SGHAT, CDR2 FQNNGV. In DNA form, the CDR3 reads TGTGCCAGCAGCCCAGGGATTGCTTCACCCCTCCACTTT. It encodes CASSPGIASPLHF. The variable domain in full, completed from reference TRBV11-2 and TRBJ1-6, reads EAGVAQSPRYKIIEKRQSVAFWCNPISGHATLYWYQQILGQGPKLLIQFQNNGVVDDSQLPKDRFSAERLKGVDSTLKIQPAKLEDSAVYLCASSPGIASPLHFGNGTRLTVT.

This sequence joins TRBV4-2 and TRBJ2-2, with D possibly being TRBD1 (6 bases). The CDR3 is 16 residues long. CDR1 and CDR2 from the germline V gene are LGHNA and YNFKEQ. V lost 0 bases, J lost 5 bases, and 13 bases lay in between. In DNA, the CDR3 is TGTGCCAGCAGCCAAGACAGGGGCCAAGGGACCGGGGAGCTGTTTTTT. Encoded protein: CASSQDRGQGTGELFF.

The chain joins TRBV6-5 to TRBJ1-1; D may be TRBD1 (6 bases). Germline-derived CDR1 and CDR2 are MNHEY and SVGAGI. The CDR3 totals 14 residues. Trimming left V 3 bases short and J 7 bases short, with 15 bases between. The CDR3 nucleotides are TGTGCCAGCAGTTATACAGGGACCACAGGTGAAGCTTTCTTT. Translated, it gives CASSYTGTTGEAFF.

This clone has just one count. The CDR3 bases are TGTGCCAGCAGCTTAGAGCCTAGCGGGATGTCCGGGAGCGAGCAGTACTTC. Protein sequence: CASSLEPSGMSGSEQYF. The V call is TRBV7-2, the J call TRBJ2-7; 9 nucleotides agree with TRBD2. J gave up 6 bases and V 1 base, and 13 bases lay outside the gene matches. Germline loops: CDR1 SGHTA, CDR2 FQGNSA. The CDR3 spans 17 residues. Based on the CDR3 plus reference TRBV7-2 and TRBJ2-7, the full variable domain is GAGVSQSPSNKVTEKGKDVELRCDPISGHTALYWYRQSLGQGLEFLIYFQGNSAPDKSGLPSDRFSAERTGGSVSTLTIQRTQQEDSAVYLCASSLEPSGMSGSEQYFGPGTRLTVT.

This clone appeared a few times. The chain recombines TRBV5-1 with TRBJ1-1, with TRBD1 matching 7 bases. V was clipped by 3 bases and J by 10 bases; unmatched bases: 15. The CDR3 consists of 15 residues. CDR1 and CDR2 (germline): SGHRS, YFSETQ. In DNA, the CDR3 is TGCGCCAGCAGCTCGGGACAGATCACTTCGTCGGGAGCTTTCTTT. Protein sequence: CASSSGQITSSGAFF.

V usage is TRBV27 and J usage is TRBJ1-1; D gene unclear. The CDR3 contains 13 residues. Deletions cut 4 bases from V and 5 bases from J, with 11 bases between. Germline V gene data show CDR1 as MNHEY and CDR2 as SMNVEV (reference sequence). This CDR3 is CASSSAGWTEAFF. The CDR3 DNA reads as TGTGCCAGCAGTTCGGCGGGGTGGACTGAAGCTTTCTTT.

This clone was counted only a few times. The chain combines TRBV10-3 with TRBJ1-2; D uncertain. V gave up 2 bases and J gave up 2 bases, with 9 bases separating them. This CDR3 region has 14 residues. Germline V gene data show CDR1 as ENHRY and CDR2 as SYGVKD. CDR3 loop: CAISEPRNNYGYTF. CDR3 coding DNA: TGTGCCATCAGTGAGCCCAGGAACAACTATGGCTACACCTTC.

The gene calls are TRBV5-1 and TRBJ1-5, with D uncertain. CDR3 size: 15 residues. Trimming stripped 4 bases from V and 3 bases from J, with 14 bases between. CDR1 SGHRS and CDR2 YFSETQ come from the germline V gene. CDR3 sequence: CASSPETPLNQPQHF. The CDR3 DNA is TGCGCCAGCAGCCCCGAGACACCCCTCAATCAGCCCCAGCATTTT. The whole variable domain, remainder taken from reference TRBV5-1 and TRBJ1-5, is KAGVTQTPRYLIKTRGQQVTLSCSPISGHRSVSWYQQTPGQGLQFLFEYFSETQRNKGNFPGRFSGRQFSNSRSEMNVSTLELGDSALYLCASSPETPLNQPQHFGDGTRLSIL.

This sequence joins TRBV4-1 and TRBJ1-4, with D possibly TRBD1 on 6 matching bases. Germline values: CDR1 MGHRA, CDR2 YSYEKL. The CDR3 covers 15 residues. Trimming took 0 bases from V and 8 from J, leaving 13 bases between them. The CDR3 DNA follows: TGCGCCAGCAGCCAAGATAGCAGGGGAAGAGAAAAACTGTTTTTT. This translates into CASSQDSRGREKLFF.

The rearrangement links TRBV9 to TRBJ1-6, with TRBD1 matching 8 bases. Germline trimming cut 4 bases from V and 10 bases from J; bases unmatched to any gene: 7. CDR1 and CDR2 (germline): SGDLS, YYNGEE. The CDR3 extends over 14 amino acids. The CDR3 nucleotides read TGTGCCAGCAGCTTAGGGACAGGAAGGTCACCCCTCCACTTT. Its translation: CASSLGTGRSPLHF.